The clone carrying this T cell receptor (beta chain) turned up a few times. Its antigen is undetermined. The germline V and J ends were trimmed by 6 bases and 12 bases, with 11 bases remaining between them. CDR3 length: 11 residues. Per germline, CDR1 SNHLY and CDR2 FYNNEI. The data belong to a study of vaccination effects on CD4 cells after COVID-19. Study results and limitations: Marked clonal contraction of both clone types appeared late after vaccination.

ViraFEST expansion of antigen-specific CD4+ T cells with viral peptide pools preceded sequencing. Culturing for more than 9 days preceded CD4+ T cell isolation. As their vaccination, participants received two doses of either BNT162b2 or mRNA-1273. Assay used: immunoSEQ multiplex PCR; TCRdb lists only in-frame clones, some missing. Here the sample spans more than 20,000 clones, about 73% being singletons. The genes are TRBV2 and TRBJ1-4; D is possibly TRBD1 (5 bases). Sample: CD4+ T cells from PBMCs cultured with SARS-CoV-2 spike peptides, taken after COVID-19 vaccination. The sequence derives from a human donor who received a COVID-19 vaccine. Here the CDR3 reads CASSGATELFF. CDR3 DNA: TGTGCCAGCAGCGGGGCGACGGAACTGTTTTTT.